This T cell receptor (beta chain) stems from a study of T cell repertoires in cytomegalovirus infection. About the study: The authors relied on CMV epitopes, both recently identified HLA-C-restricted and well-studied HLA-B-restricted. Through public TCR beta signatures, both CMV infection and matching HLA type were indicated. Broader study findings: CMV-specific TCR beta clonotypes restricted by HLA-C dominated the ex vivo response.

This clonotype was counted ten times or more. Its specificity is not known. CDR3 size: 11 residues. V gave up 6 bases and J gave up 4 bases, with 6 bases separating them. In germline, CDR1 is MNHEY, CDR2 SMNVEV (reference sequence). TCRdb re-analysed the reads in MiXCR, keeping a single row per CDR3 protein. The table includes 700,000 to 900,000 distinct CDR3 sequences, about 29% detected once. Sequences were derived from cultured CD8+ T cells from PBMCs, sampled from culture after CMV antigen stimulation. This receptor was identified in a human donor in good health (CMV status not recorded). Some clones in this sample may be carry-over from other donors' samples. This chain links TRBV27 with TRBJ1-2; D is undetermined. The CDR3 DNA follows: TGTGCCAGCAGCCCCGGCTATGGCTACACCTTC. Translating gives CASSPGYGYTF.